One sample yielded the 10 T cell receptor beta chains listed below, sequenced in a study of shared clonotypes between healthy human individuals. CD8 cells regarded as naive lacked CD45RO, were positively chosen for CCR7, and omitted terminally differentiated effector memory CD45RA+ cells. Profiled with immunoSEQ multiplex PCR; TCRdb holds only in-frame clones, not every one. The table records about 2 million clones, over 85% of them present only once. Sequencing input: naive CD8+ T cells sorted from blood. The receptors originated from a man aged 18 to 30 in good health.

The V and J genes are TRBV9 and TRBJ2-5; D is possibly TRBD1 (5 bases). Deletions cut 4 bases from V and 5 bases from J, with 15 bases between. Germline V gene lookup returns CDR1 SGDLS and CDR2 YYNGEE. This CDR3 has 14 residues. The DNA of the CDR3 is TGTGCCAGCAGCCCGCAGGGTTCGTGGGAGACCCAGTACTTC. Amino acids: CASSPQGSWETQYF.

J is TRBJ2-2 and V is TRBV5-6; D gene uncertain. Germline loops: CDR1 SGHDT, CDR2 YYEEEE. The CDR3 covers 15 residues. The V and J ends lost 0 bases and 6 bases respectively, with 12 bases between them. CDR3 amino acids: CASSLAGNQAGELFF. The CDR3 nucleotides read TGTGCCAGCAGCTTGGCCGGAAATCAGGCCGGGGAGCTGTTTTTT.

In the case of this clone: Distinct nucleotide sequences in the sample also encode this CDR3. The rearrangement links TRBV19 to TRBJ2-5; D is undetermined. Germline V gene lookup returns CDR1 LNHDA and CDR2 SQIVND (reference sequence). Trimming took 0 bases from V and 3 from J, leaving 5 bases between them. CDR3 length equals 13 residues. CDR3 sequence (DNA): TGTGCCAGTAGTATAGACCCAGAAGAGACCCAGTACTTC. Its protein product is CASSIDPEETQYF.

V is TRBV9 and J is TRBJ2-3; D gene unclear. The CDR3 is 11 amino acids. Germline loops: CDR1 SGDLS, CDR2 YYNGEE. V lost 3 bases, J lost 8 bases, and 7 bases lay in between. In DNA form, the CDR3 reads TGTGCCAGCAGCGGGGGTGTTACGCAGTATTTT. Translated, it gives CASSGGVTQYF.

The chain employs TRBV10-1 and TRBJ2-3, with 8 bases fitting TRBD1. Per the germline V gene, CDR1 is WNHNN and CDR2 is SYGVQD (reference sequence). This CDR3 comprises 14 residues. The V gene end was trimmed by 10 bases and the J gene end by 0 bases; junction bases not matched to a gene: 6. The CDR3 sequence: CATGRTGSTDTQYF. The CDR3 DNA reads TGCGCCACCGGCCGGACAGGGAGCACAGATACGCAGTATTTT.

This clone occurred once. The rearrangement joins TRBV28 to TRBJ2-3; 12 bases line up with TRBD2. Germline-derived CDR1 and CDR2 are MDHEN and SYDVKM. V trimming: 3 bases; J trimming: 1 base; junction bases outside the gene matches: 8. CDR3 length equals 18 residues. The CDR3 protein is CASSFPGLAGTRTDTQYF. The CDR3 bases are TGTGCCAGCAGTTTTCCCGGACTAGCGGGGACCCGCACAGATACGCAGTATTTT.

The rearrangement links TRBV5-6 to TRBJ1-2; perhaps TRBD1 as D (5 bases). The CDR3 is 13 amino acids. Germline V gene sequence: CDR1 SGHDT, CDR2 YYEEEE. Trimming pared 0 bases from V and 8 bases from J, leaving 11 bases between. CDR3 bases: TGTGCCAGCAGCTTGGGACAGTCTGGAGGCTACACCTTC. This sequence encodes CASSLGQSGGYTF.

Concerning this clone itself: The sample carries other DNA sequences with the same CDR3. The rearrangement links TRBV5-6 to TRBJ2-7, with D possibly matching TRBD2 (5 bases). The CDR3 contains 14 residues. Germline V gene sequence: CDR1 SGHDT, CDR2 YYEEEE. V lost 0 bases and J 0 bases, leaving 7 bases between the germline ends. In nucleotides, the CDR3 is TGTGCCAGCAGCTTGGGGCTAGCCTCCTACGAGCAGTACTTC. Translated, it gives CASSLGLASYEQYF.

With respect to this clone: One end of the junction fails to match germline, which may point to a read error. This chain links TRBV7-7 with TRBJ1-6, with D unclear. The CDR3 totals 10 residues. Germline CDR1 and CDR2: SSHAT and FNYEAQ (reference sequence). In nucleotides, the CDR3 is TGTGCTAGCAGCTTCGGCCTTTTCCACTTT. It yields the protein CASSFGLFHF.

The rearrangement joins TRBV6-6 to TRBJ2-7; 7 nucleotides line up with TRBD1. The V and J ends lost 4 bases and 0 bases, in that order; junction bases with no gene match: 6. Germline assignment: CDR1 MNHNY and CDR2 SVGAGI (reference sequence). The CDR3 covers 15 residues. This CDR3 reads CASSSETGSSYEQYF. The CDR3 DNA follows: TGTGCCAGCAGTTCCGAGACAGGGAGCTCCTACGAGCAGTACTTC.